Listed here are 5 T cell receptor beta chains from one sample, sequenced in a study of graft-versus-host responses after intestinal transplantation. Repertoires were generated with immunoSEQ multiplex PCR, while TCRdb's copy carries only in-frame clones and drops some. The sample carries approximately 110,000 clones, around 94% recorded once. Antigen specificity for these receptors is unknown. Sample: unstimulated CD8+ T cells sorted from spleen or lymph node cells, taken before transplant. The receptor set was obtained from a human donor who was the organ donor for an intestinal transplant.

The rearrangement links TRBV6-5 to TRBJ2-1; D is ambiguous. The CDR3 has 12 amino acids. Germline CDR1 reads MNHEY; CDR2 reads SVGAGI. V lost 7 bases and J lost 9, with 13 bases in between. The DNA for the CDR3 is TGTGCCAGCACGATGGGTTTCAGTGAGCAGTTCTTC. Its translation is CASTMGFSEQFF.

The V and J genes are TRBV13 and TRBJ2-1; TRBD1 matches at 9 bases. Germline V gene sequence: CDR1 PRHDT, CDR2 FYEKMQ (reference sequence). The CDR3 runs to 15 residues. Trimming at V came to 4 bases and at J to 1 base, leaving 2 bases not matched to a gene. The CDR3 nucleotides read TGTGCCAGCAGCTCGGGACAGGGATCCTACAATGAGCAGTTCTTC. Translated, it gives CASSSGQGSYNEQFF.

The J gene is TRBJ2-3, the V gene TRBV13; D is uncertain. V gave up 4 bases and J gave up 5 bases, with 19 bases separating them. The CDR3 totals 16 residues. Germline loops: CDR1 PRHDT, CDR2 FYEKMQ (reference sequence). The CDR3, as DNA: TGTGCCAGCAGCTCAGCCGGGCCAGAAAGGAGAGATACGCAGTATTTT. It translates to CASSSAGPERRDTQYF.

The V call is TRBV13, the J call TRBJ1-1, with 8 nucleotides matching TRBD1. The junction had 6 bases not matched to a gene; V was cut back by 3 bases and J by 6 bases. This CDR3 is built from 14 residues. CDR1 is PRHDT and CDR2 is FYEKMQ in the germline V gene (reference sequence). For the CDR3, the DNA is TGTGCCAGCAGCTTGGACAGGGATAGTCCTGAAGCTTTCTTT. Protein: CASSLDRDSPEAFF. The entire variable domain, with the rest obtained from reference TRBV13 and TRBJ1-1, is as follows: AAGVIQSPRHLIKEKRETATLKCYPIPRHDTVYWYQQGPGQDPQFLISFYEKMQSDKGSIPDRFSAQQFSDYHSELNMSSLELGDSALYFCASSLDRDSPEAFFGQGTRLTVV.

This CDR3 reads CASIGGQHYGYTF. The CDR3 bases are TGTGCCAGTATTGGCGGACAGCACTATGGCTACACCTTC. This sequence joins TRBV19 and TRBJ1-2; tentative D call: TRBD1 (6 bases). Germline lookup yields CDR1 LNHDA and CDR2 SQIVND (reference sequence). V lost 7 bases and J 3 bases, leaving 12 bases between the germline ends. The CDR3 is 13 residues long. Based on the CDR3 plus reference TRBV19 and TRBJ1-2, the full variable domain is DGGITQSPKYLFRKEGQNVTLSCEQNLNHDAMYWYRQDPGQGLRLIYYSQIVNDFQKGDIAEGYSVSREKKESFPLTVTSAQKNPTAFYLCASIGGQHYGYTFGSGTRLTVV.